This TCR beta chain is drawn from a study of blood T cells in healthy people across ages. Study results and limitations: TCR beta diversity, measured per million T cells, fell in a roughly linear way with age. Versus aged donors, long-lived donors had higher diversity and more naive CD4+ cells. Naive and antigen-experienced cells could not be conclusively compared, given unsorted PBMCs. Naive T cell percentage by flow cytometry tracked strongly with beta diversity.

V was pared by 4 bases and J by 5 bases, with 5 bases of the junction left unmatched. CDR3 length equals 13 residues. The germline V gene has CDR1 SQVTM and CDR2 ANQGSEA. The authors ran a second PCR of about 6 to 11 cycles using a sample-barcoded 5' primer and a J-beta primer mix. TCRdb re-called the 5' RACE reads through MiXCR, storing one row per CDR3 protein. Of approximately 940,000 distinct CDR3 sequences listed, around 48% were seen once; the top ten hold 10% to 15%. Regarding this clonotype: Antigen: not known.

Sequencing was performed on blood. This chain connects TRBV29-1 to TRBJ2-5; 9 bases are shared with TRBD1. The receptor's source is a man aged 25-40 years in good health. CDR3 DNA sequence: TGCAGCGTTGTAAACAGGGGGCGGGAGACCCAGTACTTC. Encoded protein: CSVVNRGRETQYF.